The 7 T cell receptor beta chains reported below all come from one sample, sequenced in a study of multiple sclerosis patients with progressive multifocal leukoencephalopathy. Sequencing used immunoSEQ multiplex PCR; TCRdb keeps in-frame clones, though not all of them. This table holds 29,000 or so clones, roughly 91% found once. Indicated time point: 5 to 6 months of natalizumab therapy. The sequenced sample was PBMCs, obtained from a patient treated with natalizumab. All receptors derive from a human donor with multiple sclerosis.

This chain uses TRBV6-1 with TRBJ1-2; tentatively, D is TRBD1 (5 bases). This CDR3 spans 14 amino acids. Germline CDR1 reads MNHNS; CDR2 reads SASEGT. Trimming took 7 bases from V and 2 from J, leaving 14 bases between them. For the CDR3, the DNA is TGTGCCAGCACCCCCCTCCCAGGGAACTATGGCTACACCTTC. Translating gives CASTPLPGNYGYTF.

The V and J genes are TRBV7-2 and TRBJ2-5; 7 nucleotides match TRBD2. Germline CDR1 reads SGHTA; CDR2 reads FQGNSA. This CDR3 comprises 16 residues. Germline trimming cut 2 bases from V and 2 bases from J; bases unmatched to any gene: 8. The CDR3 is CASSLKASGPQETQYF. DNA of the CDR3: TGTGCCAGCAGCTTAAAGGCTAGCGGACCACAAGAGACCCAGTACTTC.

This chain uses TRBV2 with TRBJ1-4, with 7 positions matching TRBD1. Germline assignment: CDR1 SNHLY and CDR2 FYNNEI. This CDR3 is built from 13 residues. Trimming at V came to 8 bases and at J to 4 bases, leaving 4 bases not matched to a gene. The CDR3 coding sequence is TGTGCCAGCGTGGGACAGCTTAATGAAAAACTGTTTTTT. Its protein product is CASVGQLNEKLFF.

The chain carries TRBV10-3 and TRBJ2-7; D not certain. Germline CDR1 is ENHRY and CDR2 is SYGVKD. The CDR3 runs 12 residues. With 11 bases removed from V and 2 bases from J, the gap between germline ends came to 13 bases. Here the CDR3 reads CAGMGETYEQYF. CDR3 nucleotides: TGTGCCGGGATGGGCGAAACCTACGAGCAGTACTTC.

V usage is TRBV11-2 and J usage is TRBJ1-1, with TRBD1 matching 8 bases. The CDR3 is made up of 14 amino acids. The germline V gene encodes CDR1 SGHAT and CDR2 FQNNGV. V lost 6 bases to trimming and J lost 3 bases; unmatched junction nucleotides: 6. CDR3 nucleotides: TGTGCCAGCAGGGGGGGACAGGCCTACACTGAAGCTTTCTTT. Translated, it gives CASRGGQAYTEAFF.

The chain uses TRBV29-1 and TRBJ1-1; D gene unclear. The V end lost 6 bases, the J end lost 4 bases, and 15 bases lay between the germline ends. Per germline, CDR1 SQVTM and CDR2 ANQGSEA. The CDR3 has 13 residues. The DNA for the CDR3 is TGCAGCGTGGACTCCCGGGGTCCCACTGAAGCTTTCTTT. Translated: CSVDSRGPTEAFF.

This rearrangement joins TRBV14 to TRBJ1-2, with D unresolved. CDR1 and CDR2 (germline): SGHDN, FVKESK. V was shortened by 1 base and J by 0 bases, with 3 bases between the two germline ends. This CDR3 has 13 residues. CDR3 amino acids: CASSQGANYGYTF. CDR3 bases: TGTGCCAGCAGCCAAGGTGCTAACTATGGCTACACCTTC.